This T cell receptor (beta chain) was captured by sequencing in a study of CD8 T cells in Susac syndrome. CDR3 length equals 13 residues. Looked up from germline, CDR1 is SQVTM and CDR2 is ANQGSEA. The junction had 5 bases not matched to a gene; V was cut back by 3 bases and J by 5 bases. The study sequenced TCR beta in blood CD8+ and CD4+ T cells. Negative isolation was applied to CD8+ and CD4+ T cells, and FACS enrichment was applied to TEMRA cells. Roughly 0.45 to 1 ug RNA was reverse transcribed with random hexamers. TCRdb recomputed calls from the immunoSEQ multiplex PCR reads with MiXCR, one row per CDR3 protein. The table includes around 130,000 distinct CDR3 sequences, about 95% detected once.

The sequenced sample consisted of CD4+ T cells from PBMCs. The sequence was obtained from a human donor with multiple sclerosis. This rearrangement joins TRBV29-1 to TRBJ2-7; 9 positions match TRBD1. CDR3 sequence reads: CSVERDRDDEQYF. The DNA of the CDR3 is TGCAGCGTTGAGAGGGACAGGGACGACGAGCAGTACTTC.